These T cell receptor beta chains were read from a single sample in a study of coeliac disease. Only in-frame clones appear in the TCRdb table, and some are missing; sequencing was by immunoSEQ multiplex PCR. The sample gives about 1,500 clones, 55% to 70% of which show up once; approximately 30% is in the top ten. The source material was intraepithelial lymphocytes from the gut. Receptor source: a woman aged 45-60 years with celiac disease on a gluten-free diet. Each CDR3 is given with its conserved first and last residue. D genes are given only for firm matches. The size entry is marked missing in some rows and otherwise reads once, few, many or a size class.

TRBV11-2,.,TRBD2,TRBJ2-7,TGTGCCAGCAGCTTACGGGAGGGGGGGGGCTACGAGCAGTACTTC,CASSLREGGGYEQYF
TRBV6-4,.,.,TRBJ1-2,TGTGCCAGCAGCCCCAGGCGGGCTAACTATGGCTACACCTTC,CASSPRRANYGYTF
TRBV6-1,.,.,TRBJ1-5,TGTGCCAGCAGTGAAGCTCGGGGTTGGCAGCCCCAGCATTTT,CASSEARGWQPQHF
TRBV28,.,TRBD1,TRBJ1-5,TGTGCCAGCAGTCCCCATACTCAGGGGGAACCACGAAATCAGCCCCAGCATTTT,CASSPHTQGEPRNQPQHF
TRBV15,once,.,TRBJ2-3,TGTGCCACCAGCAGAGTTTCCTCCGGAGATACGCAGTATTTT,CATSRVSSGDTQYF
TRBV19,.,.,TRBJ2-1,TGTGCCAGTAGTTTCGAACACAGGCCCTCGGGTGAGCAGTTCTTC,CASSFEHRPSGEQFF
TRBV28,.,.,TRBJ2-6,TGTGCCAGCAGTTTTCCGGGGAACGTCCTGACTTTC,CASSFPGNVLTF
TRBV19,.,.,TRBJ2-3,TGTGCCAGTAGTATAACTAGGACCACAGATACGCAGTATTTT,CASSITRTTDTQYF
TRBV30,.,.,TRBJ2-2,TGTGCCTGGAGTGTACGAGGAGCCACCGGGGAGCTGTTTTTT,CAWSVRGATGELFF
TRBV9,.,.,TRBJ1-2,TGTGCCAGCAGCGGGAACAGGCAGGAGTATGGCTACACCTTC,CASSGNRQEYGYTF
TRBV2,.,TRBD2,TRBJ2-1,TGTGCTACTGGGGGGGATTCCTACAATGAGCAGTTCTTC,CATGGDSYNEQFF
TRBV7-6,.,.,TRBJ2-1,TGTGCCAGCAGCTACACAGAGTACAATGAGCAGTTCTTC,CASSYTEYNEQFF
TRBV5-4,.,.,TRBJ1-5,TGTGCCAGCAGCTTGGGGGGGGGTCAGGGCCACAATCAGCCCCAGCATTTT,CASSLGGGQGHNQPQHF
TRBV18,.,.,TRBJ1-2,TGTGCCAGCTCACCACCGGAGAAGTCCTATGGCTACACCTTC,CASSPPEKSYGYTF
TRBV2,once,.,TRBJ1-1,TGTGCCAGCACTTCGGGGACTGAAGCTTTCTTT,CASTSGTEAFF
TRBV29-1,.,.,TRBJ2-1,TGCAGCGTCCTTAGACAGGGACTTACTGAGCAGTTCTTC,CSVLRQGLTEQFF
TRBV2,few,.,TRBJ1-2,TGTGCCAGCAGTCAACAGCTTTATGGCTACACCTTC,CASSQQLYGYTF
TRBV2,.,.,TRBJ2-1,TGTGCCAGCAGTACCCTTACGGGAATGTCCTACAATGAGCAGTTCTTC,CASSTLTGMSYNEQFF
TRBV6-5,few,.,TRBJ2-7,TGTGCCAGCAGTTACTTGGCAGAAAGCGAGCAGTACTTC,CASSYLAESEQYF
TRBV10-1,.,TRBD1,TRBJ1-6,TGCGCCAGCAGTGGGGGGACAGAGAATTCCCCCCTCCACTTT,CASSGGTENSPLHF
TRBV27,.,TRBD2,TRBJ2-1,TGTGCCAGCAGTTTGTCGGCGGGGGGGCGTAGTGAGCAGTTCTTC,CASSLSAGGRSEQFF
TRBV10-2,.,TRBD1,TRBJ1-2,TGCGCCAGCAGGACCAGGGGGATCCATGGCTACACCTTC,CASRTRGIHGYTF
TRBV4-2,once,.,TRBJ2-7,TGTGCCAGCAGCCAAGACAACTCCTACGAGCAGTACTTC,CASSQDNSYEQYF
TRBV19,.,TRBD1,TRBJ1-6,TGTGCCAGTAGAAGGGGGACAGGGAAGAATAATTCACCCCTCCACTTT,CASRRGTGKNNSPLHF
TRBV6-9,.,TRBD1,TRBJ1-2,TGTGCCAGCAGTTACTCGAGGGGTCCAGGGGGCGATGGCTACACCTTC,CASSYSRGPGGDGYTF
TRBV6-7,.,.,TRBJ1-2,TGTGCCAGCAGTTATGGAGGAACTAACTATGGCTACACCTTC,CASSYGGTNYGYTF
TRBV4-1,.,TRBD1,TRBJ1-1,TGCGCCAGCAGGGGACAGTTGAACACTGAAGCTTTCTTT,CASRGQLNTEAFF
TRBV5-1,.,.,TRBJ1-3,TGCGCCAGCAGCTATGATTTATCCGAGGACACCATATATTTT,CASSYDLSEDTIYF
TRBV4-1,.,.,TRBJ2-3,TGCGCCAGCAGCCAAGTTCCCTGGGTCCTGAGGGCCCCAGATACGCAGTATTTT,CASSQVPWVLRAPDTQYF
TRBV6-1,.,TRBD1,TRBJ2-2,TGTGCCAGCAGTGAAAGCTACAGGGGATGGACCGGGGAGCTGTTTTTT,CASSESYRGWTGELFF
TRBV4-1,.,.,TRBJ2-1,TGCGCCAGCAGCCAATCAGTTCTAGCGCGCAATGAGCAGTTCTTC,CASSQSVLARNEQFF
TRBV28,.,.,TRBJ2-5,TGTGGGTCCGGTCGGGAGACCCAGTACTTC,CGSGRETQYF
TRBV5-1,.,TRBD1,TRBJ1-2,TGCGCCAGCAGCCCGCAGGGGGCCGGTGGCTACACCTTC,CASSPQGAGGYTF
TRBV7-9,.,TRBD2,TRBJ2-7,TGTGCCAGCAGCTTAGGGGGGGGTTTCTACGAGCAGTACTTC,CASSLGGGFYEQYF
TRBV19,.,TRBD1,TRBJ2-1,TGTGCCAGTAGTTTATCCGGGACAGGTTCCTACAATGAGCAGTTCTTC,CASSLSGTGSYNEQFF